The 4 T cell receptor beta chains below come from one sample, sequenced in a study of cytomegalovirus exposure and HLA in healthy donors. Both 60 Vbeta primers and 13 Jbeta primers went into the PCR. Some clones are missing from TCRdb's copy, which holds only in-frame ones; the method was immunoSEQ multiplex PCR. The sample has 95,000 to 150,000 clones, around two thirds seen once; the top ten hold 6.5% to 9.5%. The sequencing sample was made of PBMCs. These receptors came from a woman between 40 and 55 years old in good health and CMV-seropositive.

This clone occurred a few times. V is TRBV2 and J is TRBJ1-1; D remains unclear. CDR3 size: 13 residues. Germline CDR1 is SNHLY and CDR2 is FYNNEI. The germline V and J ends were trimmed by 6 bases and 0 bases, with 8 bases remaining between them. CDR3 protein: CASRAEVNTEAFF. In DNA form, the CDR3 reads TGTGCCAGCAGAGCTGAAGTGAACACTGAAGCTTTCTTT.

This clone was seen once. V and J are TRBV20-1 and TRBJ2-3; 7 nucleotides agree with TRBD2. This CDR3 contains 11 residues. CDR1 is DFQATT and CDR2 is SNEGSKA in the germline V gene (reference sequence). The V segment lost 3 bases and the J segment 6 bases; nucleotides outside the gene matches: 0. The CDR3 is CSARRGDTQYF. The CDR3 region has the DNA TGCAGTGCTAGGCGGGGGGATACGCAGTATTTT.

The chain is built from TRBV6-5 and TRBJ2-7, with 7 nucleotides matching TRBD1. In germline, CDR1 is MNHEY, CDR2 SVGAGI. This CDR3 is 14 amino acids long. The V and J ends lost 6 bases and 2 bases, in that order; junction bases with no gene match: 7. The CDR3 DNA reads as TGTGCCAGCAGCGTAGGCCAGGGGGCCTACGAGCAGTACTTC. Translated, it gives CASSVGQGAYEQYF.

The chain employs TRBV6-5 and TRBJ1-5; possibly TRBD1 for D (5 bases). The CDR3 is made up of 14 amino acids. Germline-derived CDR1 and CDR2 are MNHEY and SVGAGI. Deletions cut 5 bases from V and 4 bases from J, with 12 bases between. The CDR3 sequence is CASSNQGANQPQHF. The CDR3 DNA reads as TGTGCCAGCAGTAATCAGGGCGCTAATCAGCCCCAGCATTTT.